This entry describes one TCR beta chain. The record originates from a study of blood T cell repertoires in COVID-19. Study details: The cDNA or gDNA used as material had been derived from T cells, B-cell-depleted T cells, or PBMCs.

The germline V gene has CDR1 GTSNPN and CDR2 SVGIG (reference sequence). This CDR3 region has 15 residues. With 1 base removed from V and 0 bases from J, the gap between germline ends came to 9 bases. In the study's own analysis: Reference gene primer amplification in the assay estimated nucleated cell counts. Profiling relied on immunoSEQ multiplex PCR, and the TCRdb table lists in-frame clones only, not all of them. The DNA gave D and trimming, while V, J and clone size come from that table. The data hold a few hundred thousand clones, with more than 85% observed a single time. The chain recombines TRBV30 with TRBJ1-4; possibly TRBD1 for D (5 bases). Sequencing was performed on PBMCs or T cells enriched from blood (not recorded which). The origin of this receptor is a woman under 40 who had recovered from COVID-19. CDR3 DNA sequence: TGTGCCTGGAGTGACTCGGGGGCAACTAATGAAAAACTGTTTTTT. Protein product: CAWSDSGATNEKLFF.